The 29 T cell receptor beta chains below come from one sample, sequenced in a study of radiation and T cells in renal cell carcinoma. Time point: blood 2 weeks post-SBRT. Treatment specified: 15 Gy SBRT to primary tumor, nephrectomy 4 weeks later. Here immunoSEQ multiplex PCR was the method, and the copy in TCRdb shows in-frame clones only, minus some. The sample lists about 65,000 clones, roughly 79% seen once, with roughly 7% in the top ten. The sequenced sample was blood, obtained from a patient whose treatment included radiotherapy and nephrectomy. These receptors originate from a man aged 55 to 70 with renal cell carcinoma.

The chain couples TRBV7-6 to TRBJ2-7; D uncertain. The CDR3 runs to 13 residues. V was pared by 5 bases and J by 3 bases, with 11 bases between. Per germline, CDR1 SGHVS and CDR2 FNYEAQ. The CDR3 loop reads CASSPGLNYEQYF. The CDR3 DNA reads as TGTGCCAGCAGCCCGGGCCTCAACTACGAGCAGTACTTC.

The J gene is TRBJ1-5, the V gene TRBV6-1; TRBD1 might be the D (5 bases). V lost 9 bases and J 5 bases, leaving 14 bases between the germline ends. CDR1 is MNHNS, CDR2 SASEGT, per germline. The CDR3 sequence is 13 residues long. CDR3 coding DNA: TGTGCCAGTTCTAGACAGTGGGATCAGCCCCAGCATTTT. It is translated as CASSRQWDQPQHF.

The J gene is TRBJ1-1, the V gene TRBV5-1; 9 nucleotides line up with TRBD1. Germline CDR1 SGHRS, CDR2 YFSETQ. The length of the CDR3 is 15 residues. J gave up 2 bases and V 2 bases, and 4 bases lay outside the gene matches. CDR3: CASSFKTGGNTEAFF. The CDR3 DNA sequence: TGCGCCAGCAGCTTTAAAACAGGGGGCAACACTGAAGCTTTCTTT.

The chain combines TRBV6-1 with TRBJ2-7; 9 bases match TRBD2. With V trimmed by 3 bases and J by 3 bases, 6 bases remained unmatched. CDR1 is MNHNS and CDR2 is SASEGT in the germline V gene. CDR3 length: 15 amino acids. The CDR3 bases are TGTGCCAGCAGTGACGCCCTGCGGGAGGGCTACGAGCAGTACGTC. Translating it yields CASSDALREGYEQYV.

The rearrangement links TRBV6-5 to TRBJ2-5, with D tentatively TRBD1 (6 bases). This CDR3 is built from 14 residues. V dropped 4 bases and J dropped 2 bases, with 11 bases sitting between them. Germline assignment: CDR1 MNHEY and CDR2 SVGAGI. The CDR3 protein is CASSLNRVQETQYF. CDR3 sequence (DNA): TGTGCCAGCAGTTTGAACAGGGTTCAAGAGACCCAGTACTTC.

The chain joins TRBV18 to TRBJ1-1, with 12 bases matching TRBD1. The germline gives CDR1 KGHSH, CDR2 LQKENI. The CDR3 extends over 15 amino acids. The J segment lost 6 bases and the V segment lost 6 bases, leaving 8 bases of the junction unmatched. CDR3 DNA: TGTGCCAGCTCCAGGACGGGGGACAGGGGGCCTGAAGCTTTCTTT. Its translation is CASSRTGDRGPEAFF.

J is TRBJ1-2 and V is TRBV29-1, with a possible D match to TRBD1 (5 bases). From germline, CDR1 is SQVTM and CDR2 ANQGSEA. Deletions cut 6 bases from V and 8 bases from J, with 19 bases between. The CDR3 length is 13 residues. The CDR3 spells CSVLGHSRRGYTF. The CDR3 DNA reads TGCAGCGTGCTGGGGCACTCTAGAAGGGGCTACACCTTC.

V usage is TRBV2 and J usage is TRBJ1-4; no definite D call. CDR3 length: 15 residues. V gave up 7 bases and J gave up 0 bases, with 12 bases separating them. Germline assignment: CDR1 SNHLY and CDR2 FYNNEI. This CDR3 is CASIKSLATNEKLFF. The DNA for the CDR3 is TGTGCCAGCATCAAATCCCTTGCAACTAATGAAAAACTGTTTTTT. Combining the CDR3 with reference TRBV2 and TRBJ1-4 gives the whole variable domain EPEVTQTPSHQVTQMGQEVILRCVPISNHLYFYWYRQILGQKVEFLVSFYNNEISEKSEIFDDQFSVERPDGSNFTLKIRSTKLEDSAMYFCASIKSLATNEKLFFGSGTQLSVL.

This sequence joins TRBV9 and TRBJ2-5; 8 bases align to TRBD1. The CDR3 is made up of 14 amino acids. Germline V CDR1 and CDR2: SGDLS, YYNGEE. Trimming removed 4 bases from V and 1 base from J; junction bases left unmatched: 3. The CDR3 here is CASSPGTGQETQYF. The CDR3 nucleotides read TGTGCCAGCAGCCCCGGGACAGGCCAAGAGACCCAGTACTTC.

This clone appeared a few times. The DNA of the CDR3 is TGTGCCAGCAGCCAAGGGGACAGAACTAACTATGGCTACACCTTC. Translating gives CASSQGDRTNYGYTF. This chain joins TRBV14 and TRBJ1-2; 7 bases align to TRBD1. The CDR3 has 15 residues. Germline CDR1 and CDR2: SGHDN and FVKESK. Trimming took 1 base from V and 0 from J; bases not matched to a gene: 2.

The rearrangement uses TRBV6-1 and TRBJ1-1; D is undetermined. V lost 6 bases to trimming and J lost 2 bases, with 13 bases between them. The CDR3 covers 14 residues. Looked up from germline, CDR1 is MNHNS and CDR2 is SASEGT. The CDR3 DNA reads TGTGCCAGCAGAGACCCGGGATTTAACACTGAAGCTTTCTTT. It encodes CASRDPGFNTEAFF.

The chain is built from TRBV5-1 and TRBJ2-5; no definite D call. The V gene lost 3 bases and the J gene lost 2 bases, with 2 bases spanning the gap. The germline CDR1 and CDR2 sequences are SGHRS and YFSETQ. The CDR3 consists of 11 residues. The CDR3 is CASSSQETQYF. The CDR3 DNA is TGCGCCAGCAGCTCTCAAGAGACCCAGTACTTC.

V usage is TRBV6-6 and J usage is TRBJ2-1, with D possibly being TRBD2 (5 bases). The CDR3 is made up of 16 amino acids. With 3 bases removed from V and 7 bases from J, the gap between germline ends came to 19 bases. The germline V gene encodes CDR1 MNHNY and CDR2 SVGAGI (reference sequence). CDR3 residues: CASSYPPGVVGNEQFF. CDR3 nucleotides: TGTGCCAGCAGTTATCCTCCCGGGGTAGTTGGGAATGAGCAGTTCTTC.

The CDR3 here is CAWRIYRFGGYTF. In DNA form, the CDR3 reads TGTGCCTGGAGAATCTACAGGTTCGGAGGCTACACCTTC. The gene calls are TRBV30 and TRBJ1-2; D might be TRBD1 (5 bases). The CDR3 extends over 13 amino acids. Per germline, CDR1 GTSNPN and CDR2 SVGIG (reference sequence). V was clipped by 3 bases and J by 8 bases, with 16 bases between them.

V is TRBV19 and J is TRBJ2-2, with D hard to call. V was shortened by 5 bases and J by 1 base, with 11 bases between the two germline ends. CDR3 length: 15 residues. Germline V gene sequence: CDR1 LNHDA, CDR2 SQIVND (reference sequence). The CDR3, as DNA: TGTGCCAGTAGTCAGAACGCCAAGAACACCGGGGAGCTGTTTTTT. Translated, it gives CASSQNAKNTGELFF. The full variable domain, rest sourced from reference TRBV19 and TRBJ2-2, is DGGITQSPKYLFRKEGQNVTLSCEQNLNHDAMYWYRQDPGQGLRLIYYSQIVNDFQKGDIAEGYSVSREKKESFPLTVTSAQKNPTAFYLCASSQNAKNTGELFFGEGSRLTVL.

CDR3 loop: CAWSGDRGGEAFF. The CDR3 nucleotides are TGTGCCTGGAGTGGGGACAGGGGTGGTGAAGCTTTCTTT. This rearrangement joins TRBV30 to TRBJ1-1; 10 bases are a match to TRBD1. There are 13 residues in the CDR3. CDR1 and CDR2 from the germline V gene are GTSNPN and SVGIG (reference sequence). The ends lost 1 base at V and 7 bases at J; junction bases unmatched: 3.

The rearrangement joins TRBV19 to TRBJ2-4; D may be TRBD1 or TRBD2 (7 bases each). The CDR3 length is 15 residues. The germline gives CDR1 LNHDA, CDR2 SQIVND (reference sequence). Between the trimmed V and J ends, which lost 5 bases and 3 bases, there was a span of 14 bases. The CDR3 DNA reads as TGTGCCAGTAGTCCCACAGGGGAGGGCAAAAACATTCAGTACTTC. Translating it yields CASSPTGEGKNIQYF.

V gene TRBV5-1 combines with J gene TRBJ2-1, with TRBD1 matching 8 bases. V lost 4 bases to trimming and J lost 6 bases; unmatched junction nucleotides: 0. From germline, CDR1 is SGHRS and CDR2 YFSETQ. The CDR3 runs to 12 residues. The DNA for the CDR3 is TGCGCCAGCAGCGGACAGGGCAATGAGCAGTTCTTC. This codes for CASSGQGNEQFF.

V gene TRBV6-1 combines with J gene TRBJ2-1; D uncertain. The germline CDR1 and CDR2 sequences are MNHNS and SASEGT. The CDR3 sequence is 13 residues long. V lost 3 bases and J 0 bases, leaving 3 bases between the germline ends. In DNA, the CDR3 is TGTGCCAGCAGTGAGGGCTCCTACAATGAGCAGTTCTTC. It codes for CASSEGSYNEQFF.

The gene calls are TRBV19 and TRBJ1-2; a weak D match, TRBD1 (6 bases). The V gene's germline CDR1 is LNHDA and CDR2 SQIVND (reference sequence). This CDR3 comprises 14 residues. The ends were cut back, 3 bases at V and 7 bases at J, with 15 bases in the middle. CDR3 protein: CASSIRTVNGGYTF. The CDR3 coding sequence is TGTGCCAGTAGTATCCGGACAGTGAATGGTGGCTACACCTTC.

CDR3 nucleotides: TGTGCCAGTAGTTCGGACGCTAGCACCATATATTTT. This codes for CASSSDASTIYF. The chain joins TRBV19 to TRBJ1-3; D uncertain. This CDR3 has 12 amino acids. V shed 5 bases and J shed 9 bases, with 11 bases lying between them. Germline V gene lookup returns CDR1 LNHDA and CDR2 SQIVND (reference sequence).

This chain uses TRBV7-9 with TRBJ2-1; D gene uncertain. The CDR3 is 13 amino acids. V dropped 4 bases and J dropped 8 bases, with 12 bases sitting between them. Germline V lookup: CDR1 SEHNR, CDR2 FQNEAQ (reference sequence). The CDR3: CASSSDPVDEQFF. CDR3 sequence (DNA): TGTGCCAGCAGCTCGGACCCAGTGGATGAGCAGTTCTTC. Complete variable domain (other parts from reference TRBV7-9 and TRBJ2-1): DTGVSQNPRHKITKRGQNVTFRCDPISEHNRLYWYRQTLGQGPEFLTYFQNEAQLEKSRLLSDRFSAERPKGSFSTLEIQRTEQGDSAMYLCASSSDPVDEQFFGPGTRLTVL.

Only a few counts were recorded for this clone. The chain links TRBV7-9 to TRBJ1-2, with 7 bases aligning to TRBD1. This CDR3 has 12 residues. CDR1 and CDR2 from the germline V gene are SEHNR and FQNEAQ (reference sequence). The junction had 3 bases not matched to a gene; V was cut back by 5 bases and J by 6 bases. The CDR3 DNA reads as TGTGCCAGCAGCGGGACAGACCATGGCTACACCTTC. Translation: CASSGTDHGYTF.

V and J are TRBV29-1 and TRBJ1-3; the match to TRBD1 covers 7 bases. CDR1 and CDR2 (germline): SQVTM, ANQGSEA. The CDR3 is made up of 14 amino acids. The V and J ends lost 6 bases and 1 base, in that order; junction bases with no gene match: 6. The CDR3 DNA follows: TGCAGCGTCCACAGGGGCGATTCTGGAAACACCATATATTTT. This translates into CSVHRGDSGNTIYF.

CDR3 protein: CAWSVQGYRAEAFF. In DNA, the CDR3 is TGTGCCTGGAGTGTACAGGGGTACAGAGCTGAAGCTTTCTTT. V and J are TRBV30 and TRBJ1-1; 7 positions match TRBD1. With 0 bases clipped from V and 6 bases from J, the junction kept 7 bases outside the gene matches. CDR1 is GTSNPN and CDR2 is SVGIG in the germline V gene (reference sequence). The CDR3 is 14 amino acids.

This chain joins TRBV19 and TRBJ1-5; D possibly corresponds to TRBD1 (5 bases). This CDR3 contains 16 residues. CDR1 is LNHDA and CDR2 is SQIVND in the germline V gene (reference sequence). Trimming left V 4 bases short and J 2 bases short, with 15 bases between. The CDR3 nucleotides are TGTGCCAGTAGTAGTTTTCTCGGGACGGGCAATCAGCCCCAGCATTTT. Its protein is CASSSFLGTGNQPQHF.

The chain couples TRBV4-3 to TRBJ1-5; D remains ambiguous. Trimming left V 0 bases short and J 4 bases short, with 4 bases between. Germline V gene lookup returns CDR1 LGHNA and CDR2 YSLEER. The CDR3 spans 13 residues. The CDR3 spells CASSQDRNQPQHF. The CDR3 DNA reads TGCGCCAGCAGCCAAGACAGAAATCAGCCCCAGCATTTT.

In this sample, this clone turned up a few times. The chain carries TRBV5-6 and TRBJ1-2; D is possibly TRBD1 (6 bases). V was pared by 1 base and J by 8 bases, with 15 bases between. Germline CDR1 SGHDT, CDR2 YYEEEE. The length of the CDR3 is 14 residues. In nucleotides, the CDR3 is TGTGCCAGCAGCTTGTCAGGGGCGGACCGGGGCTACACCTTC. Translating it yields CASSLSGADRGYTF. Full variable domain (remainder filled in from reference TRBV5-6 and TRBJ1-2): DAGVTQSPTHLIKTRGQQVTLRCSPKSGHDTVSWYQQALGQGPQFIFQYYEEEERQRGNFPDRFSGHQFPNYSSELNVNALLLGDSALYLCASSLSGADRGYTFGSGTRLTVV.

This chain uses TRBV27 with TRBJ2-7, with TRBD1 as a possible D gene (5 bases). CDR1 is MNHEY, CDR2 SMNVEV, per germline (reference sequence). The CDR3 consists of 13 residues. The V and J ends lost 2 bases and 4 bases respectively, with 9 bases between them. The CDR3 DNA sequence: TGTGCCAGCAGTTTAGCAGGGAATTACGAGCAGTACTTC. It is translated as CASSLAGNYEQYF.